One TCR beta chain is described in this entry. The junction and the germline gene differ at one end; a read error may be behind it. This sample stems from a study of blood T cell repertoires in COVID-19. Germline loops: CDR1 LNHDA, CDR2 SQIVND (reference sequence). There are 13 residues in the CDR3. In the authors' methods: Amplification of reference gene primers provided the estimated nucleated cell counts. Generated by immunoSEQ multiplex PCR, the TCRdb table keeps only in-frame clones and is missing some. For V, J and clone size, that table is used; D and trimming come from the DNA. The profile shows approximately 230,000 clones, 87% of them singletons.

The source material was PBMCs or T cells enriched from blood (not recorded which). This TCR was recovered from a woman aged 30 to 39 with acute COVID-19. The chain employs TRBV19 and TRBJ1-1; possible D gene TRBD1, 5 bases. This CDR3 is CAISRQLNTEAFF. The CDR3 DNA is TGTGCCATTAGTAGACAGCTGAACACTGAAGCTTTCTTT.